These 16 T cell receptor beta chains share one sample of origin, sequenced in a study of low-dose radiotherapy and immunotherapy resistance in tumors. Primers used for first-strand cDNA, a TRAV- and TRBV-specific set, covered both alpha and beta chains. TCR amplification involved about 19 PCR cycles with a constant-region primer and V-primer adapter. One entry per CDR3 protein, called by TCRdb with MiXCR from the reads. Found here are tens of thousands of distinct CDR3 sequences, roughly 17% of them singletons; the top ten hold approximately 1.5%. Time point here: after trial treatment. As for treatment: LDRT plus nivolumab, ipilimumab, low-dose cyclophosphamide and aspirin (RACIN trial). Sequenced material: PBMCs, taken after low-dose radiotherapy plus immunotherapy. The source of these receptors is a male donor with prostate cancer.

This clonotype was detected many times. This chain joins TRBV7-3 and TRBJ2-3; 8 nucleotides line up with TRBD1. The CDR3 runs 15 residues. CDR1 is SGHTA and CDR2 is FQGTGA in the germline V gene. Trimming cost V 2 bases and J 2 bases; bases outside gene matches: 3. In nucleotides, the CDR3 is TGTGCCAGCAGCTTACAGGGGGCGGACACAGATACGCAGTATTTT. Its translation: CASSLQGADTDTQYF.

This clonotype was found many times. The chain is built from TRBV24-1 and TRBJ2-1, with TRBD1 identical over 10 bases. The CDR3 covers 16 residues. Germline loops: CDR1 KGHDR, CDR2 SFDVKD. The V gene end was trimmed by 3 bases and the J gene end by 5 bases; junction bases not matched to a gene: 6. The CDR3 bases are TGTGCCACCAGTGATAACGACAGGGGGCTACACAATGAGCAGTTCTTC. The encoded protein is CATSDNDRGLHNEQFF.

This clonotype was observed at least ten times. V usage is TRBV7-6 and J usage is TRBJ2-3, with a tentative D call TRBD2 (5 bases). CDR1 is SGHVS and CDR2 is FNYEAQ in the germline V gene. The CDR3 contains 11 residues. Trimming pared 5 bases from V and 6 bases from J, leaving 6 bases between. CDR3: CASSRGDTQYF. The CDR3 nucleotides read TGTGCCAGCAGCCGGGGTGATACGCAGTATTTT.

On this clonotype itself: A much more abundant neighbour one base away suggests this may be a read error. The V gene is TRBV7-9, the J gene TRBJ2-7; perhaps TRBD1 as D (7 bases). Germline V lookup: CDR1 SEHNR, CDR2 FQNEAQ (reference sequence). V lost 5 bases and J lost 7, with 21 bases in between. The CDR3 extends over 15 amino acids. The CDR3 loop reads CASSREHQGGREQYF. The CDR3 DNA reads TGTGCCAGCAGCCGCGAGCACCAGGGGGGTCGGGAGCAGTACTTC.

A note on this clonotype: It differs at one base from a far larger clone, so likely a read error. This chain joins TRBV6-6 and TRBJ2-7; tentative D call: TRBD2 (5 bases). Germline V lookup: CDR1 MNHNY, CDR2 SVGAGI (reference sequence). This CDR3 spans 18 amino acids. Between the trimmed V and J ends, which lost 1 base and 7 bases, there was a span of 26 bases. This CDR3 is CASSYWARRKSPNNEQYF. The DNA of the CDR3 is TGTGCCAGCAGTTACTGGGCCCGGAGGAAATCCCCCAACAATGAGCAGTACTTC.

This clonotype has a count of ten or more. The rearrangement uses TRBV28 and TRBJ2-7, with unresolved D. Deletions cut 6 bases from V and 6 bases from J, with 12 bases between. Germline V gene data show CDR1 as MDHEN and CDR2 as SYDVKM. The CDR3 is made up of 12 amino acids. The CDR3 sequence is CASRVTVGEQYF. In DNA form, the CDR3 reads TGTGCCAGCAGAGTAACCGTCGGCGAGCAGTACTTC.

This clonotype was observed many times. The V call is TRBV6-2 or TRBV6-3, the J call TRBJ1-3, with a weak D call TRBD1 (6 bases). Trimming removed 5 bases at V and 0 bases at J, with 11 bases between. The germline V gene encodes CDR1 MNHEY and CDR2 SVGEGT. This CDR3 has 15 amino acids. The CDR3 loop reads CASSPGQLSGNTIYF. As DNA, the CDR3 is TGTGCCAGCAGTCCTGGACAGCTCTCTGGAAACACCATATATTTT.

This clonotype was recorded many times. This chain uses TRBV7-9 with TRBJ2-7, with D unclear. CDR3 length: 12 amino acids. Trimming took 4 bases from V and 9 from J, leaving 13 bases between them. Germline loops: CDR1 SEHNR, CDR2 FQNEAQ (reference sequence). The CDR3 DNA reads as TGTGCCAGCAGCTACAGCCACGCTGGGCAGTACTTC. Its protein product is CASSYSHAGQYF.

This clonotype was seen many times. The rearrangement links TRBV5-1 to TRBJ1-1; D is perhaps TRBD1 (5 bases). V was cut by 1 base and J by 0 bases, with 7 bases left in between. Per the germline V gene, CDR1 is SGHRS and CDR2 is YFSETQ. The CDR3 spans 14 residues. The CDR3, as DNA: TGCGCCAGCAGCTTGCTGACAGTGAACACTGAAGCTTTCTTT. Encoded protein: CASSLLTVNTEAFF.

Many counts were recorded for this clonotype. The chain carries TRBV7-4 and TRBJ2-6; D unresolved. CDR1 and CDR2 from the germline V gene are SGHVT and SQSDAQ. This CDR3 comprises 17 residues. Between the trimmed V and J ends, which lost 10 bases and 0 bases, there was a span of 19 bases. The CDR3 coding sequence is TGTGCCAACTTGTTCACCACTTCGAGCTCTGGGGCCAACGTCCTGACTTTC. It is translated as CANLFTTSSSGANVLTF. Drawing the rest from reference TRBV7-4 and TRBJ2-6, the complete variable domain is GAGVSQSPRYKVAKRGRDVALRCDSISGHVTLYWYRQTLGQGSEVLTYSQSDAQRDKSGRPSGRFSAERPERSVSTLKIQRTEQGDSAVYLCANLFTTSSSGANVLTFGAGSRLTVL.

A remark on this clonotype: Given a far larger clone just one base away, this is likely a sequencing read error. The gene calls are TRBV3-1 and TRBJ2-1; D tentatively fits TRBD1 or TRBD2 (5 bases each). There are 16 residues in the CDR3. Germline V gene sequence: CDR1 LGHDT, CDR2 YNNKEL (reference sequence). V was cut by 3 bases and J by 10 bases, with 22 bases left in between. The chain's CDR3 is CASSQRGGRATYEQFF. The CDR3, as DNA: TGTGCCAGCAGCCAGCGCGGAGGCAGGGCAACCTACGAGCAGTTCTTC.

This clonotype has a count of ten or more. The chain recombines TRBV5-6 with TRBJ2-7; 13 positions agree with TRBD2. This CDR3 contains 20 residues. The germline gives CDR1 SGHDT, CDR2 YYEEEE. V lost 2 bases and J lost 4; bases outside the gene matches: 18. CDR3 DNA sequence: TGTGCCAGCAGCTTTCGAACACTCCCGGGACTAGCGGGGCGTCGGTACGAGCAGTACTTC. It encodes CASSFRTLPGLAGRRYEQYF.

In this sample, this clonotype turned up many times. This chain uses TRBV19 with TRBJ1-5; possibly TRBD1 for D (5 bases). This CDR3 has 16 residues. Trimming left V 4 bases short and J 0 bases short, with 13 bases between. Germline loops: CDR1 LNHDA, CDR2 SQIVND (reference sequence). As DNA, the CDR3 is TGTGCCAGTAGTAAGGGTGGGGGGACTAGCAATCAGCCCCAGCATTTT. This encodes CASSKGGGTSNQPQHF.

The genes are TRBV2 and TRBJ2-2; no firm D call. The length of the CDR3 is 14 residues. With 3 bases removed from V and 6 bases from J, the gap between germline ends came to 11 bases. The germline CDR1 and CDR2 sequences are SNHLY and FYNNEI. In DNA form, the CDR3 reads TGTGCCAGCAGTGAGCTCTCCGGGCCCGGGGAGCTGTTTTTT. It codes for CASSELSGPGELFF.

The rearrangement links TRBV5-1 to TRBJ2-7; TRBD1 is a possible D gene (5 bases). Germline CDR1 SGHRS, CDR2 YFSETQ. Trimming shortened V by 4 bases and J by 6 bases, and 14 bases separated the two germline ends. CDR3 length: 13 residues. The CDR3 sequence: CASSRQWGSEQYF. CDR3 DNA: TGCGCCAGCAGCCGACAGTGGGGAAGCGAGCAGTACTTC.

The sample holds a few counts of this clonotype. This rearrangement joins TRBV5-1 to TRBJ2-2; D is unclear. The germline CDR1 and CDR2 sequences are SGHRS and YFSETQ. Trimming cost V 0 bases and J 4 bases, with 7 bases left between them. The CDR3 spans 14 residues. CDR3 sequence reads: CASSLAEGTGELFF. In DNA, the CDR3 is TGCGCCAGCAGCTTGGCCGAAGGCACCGGGGAGCTGTTTTTT. Using reference TRBV5-1 and TRBJ2-2 for the parts outside the CDR3, the full variable domain is KAGVTQTPRYLIKTRGQQVTLSCSPISGHRSVSWYQQTPGQGLQFLFEYFSETQRNKGNFPGRFSGRQFSNSRSEMNVSTLELGDSALYLCASSLAEGTGELFFGEGSRLTVL.